The TCR beta chain under discussion was sequenced for a study of blood T cells in healthy people across ages. The second PCR ran about 6 to 12 cycles with a sample-barcoded 5' primer and J-beta primers. TCRdb re-derived calls from the 5' RACE reads in MiXCR, one entry per CDR3 protein. This table has some 1.5 million distinct CDR3 sequences, about 42% appearing once. There are a few counts of this clonotype. Trimming removed 0 bases at V and 11 bases at J, with 19 bases between. CDR3 size: 15 residues. Germline V gives CDR1 LGHNA, CDR2 YSLEER. The study recruited healthy Caucasian donors from Russia who were aged roughly 6 to 95.

This TCR came from a woman under 30 in good health. Sequences were obtained from blood. The rearrangement joins TRBV4-3 to TRBJ2-5; D is perhaps TRBD2 (6 bases). This chain's CDR3 is CASSQDRTNYNEQYF. The CDR3 bases are TGCGCCAGCAGCCAAGACCGGACTAACTACAATGAGCAGTACTTC.